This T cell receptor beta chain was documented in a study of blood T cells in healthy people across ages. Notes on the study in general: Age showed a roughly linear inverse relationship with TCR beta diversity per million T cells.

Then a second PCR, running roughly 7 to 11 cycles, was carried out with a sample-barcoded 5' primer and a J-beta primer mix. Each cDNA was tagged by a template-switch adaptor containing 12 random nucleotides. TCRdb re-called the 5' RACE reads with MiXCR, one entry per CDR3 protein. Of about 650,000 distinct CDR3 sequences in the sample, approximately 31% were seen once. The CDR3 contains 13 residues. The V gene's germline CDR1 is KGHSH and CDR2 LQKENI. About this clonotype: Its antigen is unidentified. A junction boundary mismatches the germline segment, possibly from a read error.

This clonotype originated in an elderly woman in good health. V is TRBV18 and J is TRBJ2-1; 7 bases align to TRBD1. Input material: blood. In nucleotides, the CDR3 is TGTGTCAGCTCGTCCCGACAGGGCGATGAGCAGTTCTTC. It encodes CVSSSRQGDEQFF.